The 14 T cell receptor beta chains listed next were all sequenced from one sample in a study of T cell responses to AZD1222 COVID-19 vaccine. Sequencing was performed with immunoSEQ multiplex PCR; in TCRdb, only in-frame clones are kept and a portion is missing. Among roughly 85,000 clones listed, 80% to 90% were seen once. The sequencing used peripheral blood, collected on day 0 of AZD1222 vaccination. Receptors were obtained from an adult in good health.

The chain combines TRBV10-3 with TRBJ1-5; 8 positions match TRBD1. The V and J ends lost 6 bases and 5 bases, in that order; junction bases with no gene match: 3. Per germline, CDR1 ENHRY and CDR2 SYGVKD. CDR3 size: 13 residues. DNA for the CDR3: TGTGCCATCAGGGGGACAGGAGATCAGCCCCAGCATTTT. Translation gives CAIRGTGDQPQHF.

This chain joins TRBV2 and TRBJ2-2; the D gene is possibly TRBD1 (6 bases). This CDR3 region has 15 residues. Germline V gene data show CDR1 as SNHLY and CDR2 as FYNNEI. V was pared by 1 base and J by 5 bases, with 11 bases between. CDR3 residues: CASSEVGQGTGELFF. CDR3 nucleotide sequence: TGTGCCAGCAGTGAAGTGGGCCAGGGGACCGGGGAGCTGTTTTTT.

The chain recombines TRBV28 with TRBJ2-4, with 9 positions matching TRBD2. Germline V lookup: CDR1 MDHEN, CDR2 SYDVKM. Trimming took 5 bases from V and 4 from J; bases not matched to a gene: 12. The CDR3 has 17 residues. DNA of the CDR3: TGTGCCAGCAGTCCGTCGGGCGGCGGGGGGGGAAAAAACATTCAGTACTTC. Its protein product is CASSPSGGGGGKNIQYF.

J is TRBJ1-1 and V is TRBV9; no firm D call. This CDR3 region has 12 residues. Germline loops: CDR1 SGDLS, CDR2 YYNGEE. Trimming took off 0 bases at V and 6 bases at J, with 6 bases between the two ends. The CDR3 DNA reads as TGTGCCAGCAGCGTAGATGGTCCTGAAGCTTTCTTT. The encoded protein is CASSVDGPEAFF.

The chain joins TRBV25-1 to TRBJ2-2, with 9 nucleotides matching TRBD1. The germline V gene encodes CDR1 MGHDK and CDR2 SYGVNS. Trimming cost V 6 bases and J 1 base; bases outside gene matches: 3. The CDR3 is 15 amino acids. This chain's CDR3 is CASRPGQGNTGELFF. CDR3 sequence (DNA): TGTGCCAGCAGACCGGGACAGGGGAACACCGGGGAGCTGTTTTTT.

The genes are TRBV24-1 and TRBJ2-7, with D perhaps TRBD2 (6 bases). The CDR3 covers 15 residues. The V gene lost 1 base and the J gene lost 5 bases, with 14 bases spanning the gap. Germline V gives CDR1 KGHDR, CDR2 SFDVKD. The CDR3 sequence: CATSDFGGAENEQYF. CDR3 sequence (DNA): TGTGCCACCAGTGATTTCGGGGGAGCGGAGAACGAGCAGTACTTC.

The chain links TRBV11-2 to TRBJ1-1; TRBD1 agrees at 7 bases. The CDR3 covers 17 residues. V shed 0 bases, J shed 0 bases, and the junction held 7 bases outside the gene matches. Per germline, CDR1 SGHAT and CDR2 FQNNGV. The DNA for the CDR3 is TGTGCCAGCAGCTTAGATTTCTGGGGACAGTTGAACACTGAAGCTTTCTTT. Amino acid sequence: CASSLDFWGQLNTEAFF. The complete variable domain, with remaining parts taken from reference TRBV11-2 and TRBJ1-1, reads EAGVAQSPRYKIIEKRQSVAFWCNPISGHATLYWYQQILGQGPKLLIQFQNNGVVDDSQLPKDRFSAERLKGVDSTLKIQPAKLEDSAVYLCASSLDFWGQLNTEAFFGQGTRLTVV.

This clone was counted between two and nine times. This chain connects TRBV28 to TRBJ2-1, with D perhaps TRBD1 (6 bases). From germline, CDR1 is MDHEN and CDR2 SYDVKM. The V end was cut by 8 bases, the J end by 2 bases, with 13 bases between. The CDR3 loop spans 14 amino acids. The CDR3 spells CASRAGEPYNEQFF. Written as DNA, the CDR3 is TGTGCCAGCCGAGCAGGGGAGCCCTACAATGAGCAGTTCTTC.

This clone was counted between two and nine times. This rearrangement joins TRBV4-2 to TRBJ2-6, with a weak D call TRBD1 (6 bases). CDR3 length equals 16 residues. Germline loops: CDR1 LGHNA, CDR2 YNFKEQ. With 1 base removed from V and 3 bases from J, the gap between germline ends came to 10 bases. This CDR3 reads CASSQGWGLGANVLTF. The CDR3 DNA reads as TGTGCCAGCAGCCAAGGGTGGGGGCTTGGGGCCAACGTCCTGACTTTC.

The rearrangement uses TRBV7-9 and TRBJ1-6; D perhaps matches TRBD1 (6 bases). CDR3 length: 14 residues. The germline gives CDR1 SEHNR, CDR2 FQNEAQ (reference sequence). Trimming took 6 bases from V and 10 from J, leaving 16 bases between them. In DNA, the CDR3 is TGTGCCAGCAGTAATACTATCAGGGGCTCACCCCTCCACTTT. Its translation: CASSNTIRGSPLHF. Combining the CDR3 with reference TRBV7-9 and TRBJ1-6 gives the whole variable domain DTGVSQNPRHKITKRGQNVTFRCDPISEHNRLYWYRQTLGQGPEFLTYFQNEAQLEKSRLLSDRFSAERPKGSFSTLEIQRTEQGDSAMYLCASSNTIRGSPLHFGNGTRLTVT.

The rearrangement uses TRBV7-9 and TRBJ2-7, with 7 bases fitting TRBD1. The V gene end was trimmed by 6 bases and the J gene end by 1 base; junction bases not matched to a gene: 6. CDR1 SEHNR and CDR2 FQNEAQ come from the germline V gene (reference sequence). This CDR3 has 14 residues. CDR3 loop: CASRPTGLSYEQYF. DNA for the CDR3: TGTGCCAGCAGACCGACAGGGCTATCCTACGAGCAGTACTTC.

The chain uses TRBV2 and TRBJ2-1; 8 nucleotides align to TRBD1. In germline, CDR1 is SNHLY, CDR2 FYNNEI. V was clipped by 8 bases and J by 4 bases; unmatched bases: 7. This CDR3 spans 14 amino acids. The CDR3 DNA reads as TGTGCCAGCTCTTCAGGGACAGGATACAATGAGCAGTTCTTC. It codes for CASSSGTGYNEQFF.

The chain recombines TRBV19 with TRBJ1-1; D is ambiguous. The V and J ends lost 3 bases and 4 bases respectively, with 12 bases between them. The V gene's germline CDR1 is LNHDA and CDR2 SQIVND (reference sequence). CDR3 length: 14 residues. The CDR3 region is CASSMESRGTEAFF. The CDR3 DNA follows: TGTGCCAGTAGTATGGAGTCTCGGGGCACTGAAGCTTTCTTT. The variable domain in full, completed from reference TRBV19 and TRBJ1-1, reads DGGITQSPKYLFRKEGQNVTLSCEQNLNHDAMYWYRQDPGQGLRLIYYSQIVNDFQKGDIAEGYSVSREKKESFPLTVTSAQKNPTAFYLCASSMESRGTEAFFGQGTRLTVV.

The DNA of the CDR3 is TGCAGTGGCGGCGGGAACAATGAGCAGTTCTTC. As protein: CSGGGNNEQFF. The rearrangement uses TRBV20-1 and TRBJ2-1; TRBD2 might be the D (6 bases). The CDR3 contains 11 residues. Germline V lookup: CDR1 DFQATT, CDR2 SNEGSKA (reference sequence). Trimming removed 7 bases from V and 5 bases from J, with 9 bases in between.